This T cell receptor beta chain was profiled in a study of T cells after yellow fever vaccination. Study summary: The fractions with low cell numbers were processed using SMART-Seq v4 Ultra Low Input. Study outcomes and limitations: Relatively few clonotypes were ones that appeared in both CD4 and CD8 compartments. The booster saw the reappearance of most primary-vaccination clones (around 96% CD4, 88% CD8). Repertoires obtained by FACS sorting could include abundant clonotypes that entered as contaminants from the bulk population.

On this clonotype itself: The antigen is not known.

TCRdb re-called the 5' RACE reads with MiXCR, one entry per CDR3 protein. Among about 400,000 distinct CDR3 sequences listed, 6% to 8% were seen once. Germline V CDR1 and CDR2: SGHAT, FQNNGV. The CDR3 loop spans 11 amino acids. The V and J ends lost 8 bases and 9 bases, in that order; junction bases with no gene match: 4. V gene TRBV11-2 combines with J gene TRBJ2-1; 7 bases match TRBD1. Sequencing used PBMCs, obtained 5 days after the yellow fever booster vaccination. The receptor's source is a man younger than 40 who received the YFV17D yellow fever vaccine. This chain's CDR3 is CASLTGAEQFF. DNA of the CDR3: TGTGCCAGCCTCACAGGGGCTGAGCAGTTCTTC.